The source of this T cell receptor (beta chain) is a study of blood T cell repertoires in COVID-19. The V gene end was trimmed by 4 bases and the J gene end by 1 base; junction bases not matched to a gene: 12. Germline CDR1 and CDR2: SGHDN and FVKESK. This CDR3 region has 18 residues. Assay used: immunoSEQ multiplex PCR; TCRdb lists only in-frame clones, some missing. The table includes more than 150,000 clones, approximately 86% detected once. V gene TRBV14 combines with J gene TRBJ2-3, with TRBD1 identical over 9 bases. The origin of this receptor is a man younger than 35 with acute or convalescent COVID-19. Sequencing was performed on peripheral blood. The CDR3 bases are TGTGCCAGCAGCCCAGGCGCTACAGGGGGCGCCGGCACAGATACGCAGTATTTT. It specifies CASSPGATGGAGTDTQYF. Supplemented by reference TRBV14 and TRBJ2-3, the full variable domain reads EAGVTQFPSHSVIEKGQTVTLRCDPISGHDNLYWYRRVMGKEIKFLLHFVKESKQDESGMPNNRFLAERTGGTYSTLKVQPAELEDSGVYFCASSPGATGGAGTDTQYFGPGTRLTVL.